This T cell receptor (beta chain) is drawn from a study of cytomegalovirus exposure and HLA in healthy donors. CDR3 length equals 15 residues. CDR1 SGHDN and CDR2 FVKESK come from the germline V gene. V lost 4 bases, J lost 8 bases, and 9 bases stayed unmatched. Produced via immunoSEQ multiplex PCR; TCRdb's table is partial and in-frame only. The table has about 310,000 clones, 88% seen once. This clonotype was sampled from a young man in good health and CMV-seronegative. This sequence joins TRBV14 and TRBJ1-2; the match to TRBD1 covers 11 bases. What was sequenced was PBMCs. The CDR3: CASSLSGQGALGYTF. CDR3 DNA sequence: TGTGCCAGCAGCCTCTCAGGACAGGGGGCGCTGGGCTACACCTTC.